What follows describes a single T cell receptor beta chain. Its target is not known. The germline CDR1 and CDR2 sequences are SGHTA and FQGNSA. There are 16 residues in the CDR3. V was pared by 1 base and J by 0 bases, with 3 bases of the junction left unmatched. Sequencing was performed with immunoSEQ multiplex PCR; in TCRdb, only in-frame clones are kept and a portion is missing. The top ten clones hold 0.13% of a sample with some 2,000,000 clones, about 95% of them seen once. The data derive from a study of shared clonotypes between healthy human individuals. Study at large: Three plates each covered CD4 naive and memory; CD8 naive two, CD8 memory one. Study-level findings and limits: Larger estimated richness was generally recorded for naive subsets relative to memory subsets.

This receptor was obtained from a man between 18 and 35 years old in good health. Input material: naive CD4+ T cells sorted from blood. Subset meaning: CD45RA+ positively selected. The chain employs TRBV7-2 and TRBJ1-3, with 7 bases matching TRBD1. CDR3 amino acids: CASSLEQGTSGNTIYF. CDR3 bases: TGTGCCAGCAGCTTAGAACAGGGGACCTCTGGAAACACCATATATTTT.